This TCR beta chain was retrieved from a study of blood T cell repertoires in COVID-19. Study information: The samples span acute and convalescent COVID-19 from the United States, Italy and Spain. T cells, B-cell-depleted T cells, or PBMCs supplied cDNA or gDNA.

In the authors' methods: The authors estimated nucleated cell counts from reference gene primer amplification. Profiling relied on immunoSEQ multiplex PCR, and the TCRdb table lists in-frame clones only, not all of them. The DNA was the basis for D and trimming; V, J and clone size are from that table. The sample has about 310,000 clones, around 86% seen once; the top ten hold 1%. Trimming removed 2 bases at V and 5 bases at J, with 12 bases between. The CDR3 contains 14 residues. CDR1 LGHDT and CDR2 YNNKEL come from the germline V gene (reference sequence). What was sequenced was peripheral blood. This sequence joins TRBV3-1 (or the pseudogene TRBV3-2) and TRBJ1-1; the D is unclear. This clonotype originated in a man in his forties or fifties with active or convalescent COVID-19. This CDR3 reads CASSQITRATEAFF. As DNA, the CDR3 is TGTGCCAGCAGCCAAATCACAAGAGCGACTGAAGCTTTCTTT.